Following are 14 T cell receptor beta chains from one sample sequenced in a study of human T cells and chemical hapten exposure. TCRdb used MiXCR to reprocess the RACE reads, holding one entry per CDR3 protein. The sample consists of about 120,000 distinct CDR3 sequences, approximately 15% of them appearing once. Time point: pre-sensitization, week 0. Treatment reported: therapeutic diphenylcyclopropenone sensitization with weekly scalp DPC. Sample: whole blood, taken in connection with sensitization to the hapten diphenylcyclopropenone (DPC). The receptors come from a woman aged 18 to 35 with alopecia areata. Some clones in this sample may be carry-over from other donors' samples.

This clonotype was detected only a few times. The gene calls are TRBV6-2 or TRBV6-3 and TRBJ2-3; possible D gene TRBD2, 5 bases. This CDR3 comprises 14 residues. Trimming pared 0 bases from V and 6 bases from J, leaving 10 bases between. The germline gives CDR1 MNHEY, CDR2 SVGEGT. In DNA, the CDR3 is TGTGCCAGCAGTTACTCGAGGGTAGGGGATACGCAGTATTTT. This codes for CASSYSRVGDTQYF.

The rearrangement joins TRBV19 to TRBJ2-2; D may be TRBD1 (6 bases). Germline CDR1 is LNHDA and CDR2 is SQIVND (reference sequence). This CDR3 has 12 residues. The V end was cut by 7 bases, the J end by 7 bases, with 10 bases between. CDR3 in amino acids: CASTQGRGELFF. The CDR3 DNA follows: TGTGCCAGTACACAGGGCCGCGGGGAGCTGTTTTTT.

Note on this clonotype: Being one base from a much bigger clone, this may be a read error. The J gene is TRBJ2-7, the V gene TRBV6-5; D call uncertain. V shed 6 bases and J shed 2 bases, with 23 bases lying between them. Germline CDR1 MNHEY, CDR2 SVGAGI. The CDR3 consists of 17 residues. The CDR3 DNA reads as TGTGCCAGCAGACTCGACATTGACATTTCGAGCACCTACGAGCAGTACTTC. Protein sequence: CASRLDIDISSTYEQYF.

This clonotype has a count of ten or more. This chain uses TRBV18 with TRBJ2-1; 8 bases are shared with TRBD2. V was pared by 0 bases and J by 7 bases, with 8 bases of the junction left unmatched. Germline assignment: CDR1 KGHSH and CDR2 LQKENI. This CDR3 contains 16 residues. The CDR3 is CASSPPLSGGPNEQFF. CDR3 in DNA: TGTGCCAGCTCACCACCATTAAGCGGGGGTCCTAATGAGCAGTTCTTC.

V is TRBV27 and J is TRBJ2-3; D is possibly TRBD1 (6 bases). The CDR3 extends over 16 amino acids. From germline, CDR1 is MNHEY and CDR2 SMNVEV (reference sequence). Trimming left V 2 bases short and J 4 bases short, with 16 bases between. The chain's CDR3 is CASSLRGRGYADTQYF. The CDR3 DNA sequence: TGTGCCAGCAGTTTACGGGGCAGGGGATACGCAGATACGCAGTATTTT.

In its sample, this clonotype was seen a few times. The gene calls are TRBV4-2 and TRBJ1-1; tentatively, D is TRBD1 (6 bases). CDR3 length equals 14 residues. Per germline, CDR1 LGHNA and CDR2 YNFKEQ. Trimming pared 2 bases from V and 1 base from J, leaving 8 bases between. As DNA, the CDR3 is TGTGCCAGCAGCCAAACAGGGCCGAACACTGAAGCTTTCTTT. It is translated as CASSQTGPNTEAFF.

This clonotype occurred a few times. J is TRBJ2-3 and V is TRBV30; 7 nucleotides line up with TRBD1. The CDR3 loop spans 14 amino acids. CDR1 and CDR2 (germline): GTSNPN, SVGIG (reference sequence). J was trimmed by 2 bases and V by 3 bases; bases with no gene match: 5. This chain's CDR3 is CAWRIQGNTDTQYF. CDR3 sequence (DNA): TGTGCCTGGAGGATACAGGGGAACACAGATACGCAGTATTTT. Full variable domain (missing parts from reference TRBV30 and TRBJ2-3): SQTIHQWPATLVQPVGSPLSLECTVEGTSNPNLYWYRQAAGRGLQLLFYSVGIGQISSEVPQNLSASRPQDRQFILSSKKLLLSDSGFYLCAWRIQGNTDTQYFGPGTRLTVL.

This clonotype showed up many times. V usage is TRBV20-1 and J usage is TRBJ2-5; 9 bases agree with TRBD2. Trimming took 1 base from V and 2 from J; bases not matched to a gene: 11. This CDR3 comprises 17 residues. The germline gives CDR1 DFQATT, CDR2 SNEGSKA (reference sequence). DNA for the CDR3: TGCAGTGCTAGAGGACTGTTGGCTAGCGGGGTTCAAGAGACCCAGTACTTC. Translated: CSARGLLASGVQETQYF.

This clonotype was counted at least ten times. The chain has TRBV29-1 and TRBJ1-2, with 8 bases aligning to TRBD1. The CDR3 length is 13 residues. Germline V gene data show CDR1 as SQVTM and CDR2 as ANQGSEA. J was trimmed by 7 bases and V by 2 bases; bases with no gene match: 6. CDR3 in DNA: TGCAGCGTTGAAACAGGACAGGGAGGTGGCTACACCTTC. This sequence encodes CSVETGQGGGYTF. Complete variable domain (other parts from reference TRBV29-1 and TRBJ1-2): SAVISQKPSRDICQRGTSLTIQCQVDSQVTMMFWYRQQPGQSLTLIATANQGSEATYESGFVIDKFPISRPNLTFSTLTVSNMSPEDSSIYLCSVETGQGGGYTFGSGTRLTVV.

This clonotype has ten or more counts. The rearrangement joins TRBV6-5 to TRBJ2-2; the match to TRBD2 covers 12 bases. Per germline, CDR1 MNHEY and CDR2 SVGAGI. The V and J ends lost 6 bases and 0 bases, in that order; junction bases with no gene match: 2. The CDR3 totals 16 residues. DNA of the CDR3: TGTGCCAGCAGCCGGACTAGCGGGGCGAACACCGGGGAGCTGTTTTTT. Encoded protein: CASSRTSGANTGELFF.

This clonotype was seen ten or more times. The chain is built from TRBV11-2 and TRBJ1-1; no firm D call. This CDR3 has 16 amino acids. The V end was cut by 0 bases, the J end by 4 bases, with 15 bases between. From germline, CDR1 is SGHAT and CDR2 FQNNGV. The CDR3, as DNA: TGTGCCAGCAGCTTAGAATTCGGGAAAAAGGGCACTGAAGCTTTCTTT. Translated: CASSLEFGKKGTEAFF.

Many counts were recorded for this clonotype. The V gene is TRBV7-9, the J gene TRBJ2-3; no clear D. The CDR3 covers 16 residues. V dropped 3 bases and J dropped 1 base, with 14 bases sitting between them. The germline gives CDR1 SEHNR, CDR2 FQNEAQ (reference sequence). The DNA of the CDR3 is TGTGCCAGCAGCTTCGCAGGTCTCCTGGGCACAGATACGCAGTATTTT. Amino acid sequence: CASSFAGLLGTDTQYF. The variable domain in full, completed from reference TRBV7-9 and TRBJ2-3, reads DTGVSQNPRHKITKRGQNVTFRCDPISEHNRLYWYRQTLGQGPEFLTYFQNEAQLEKSRLLSDRFSAERPKGSFSTLEIQRTEQGDSAMYLCASSFAGLLGTDTQYFGPGTRLTVL.

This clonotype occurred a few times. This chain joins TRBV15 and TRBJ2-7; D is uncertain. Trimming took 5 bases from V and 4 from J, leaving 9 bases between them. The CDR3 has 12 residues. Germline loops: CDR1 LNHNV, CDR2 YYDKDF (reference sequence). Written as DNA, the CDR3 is TGTGCCACCAGCCCGTCAGGATACGAGCAGTACTTC. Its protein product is CATSPSGYEQYF.

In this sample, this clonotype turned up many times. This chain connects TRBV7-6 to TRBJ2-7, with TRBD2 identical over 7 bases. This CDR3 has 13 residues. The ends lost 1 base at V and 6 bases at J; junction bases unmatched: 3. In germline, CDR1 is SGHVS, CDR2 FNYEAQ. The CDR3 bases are TGTGCCAGCAGCTTAGGGGAGGGCACCGAGCAGTACTTC. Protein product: CASSLGEGTEQYF.